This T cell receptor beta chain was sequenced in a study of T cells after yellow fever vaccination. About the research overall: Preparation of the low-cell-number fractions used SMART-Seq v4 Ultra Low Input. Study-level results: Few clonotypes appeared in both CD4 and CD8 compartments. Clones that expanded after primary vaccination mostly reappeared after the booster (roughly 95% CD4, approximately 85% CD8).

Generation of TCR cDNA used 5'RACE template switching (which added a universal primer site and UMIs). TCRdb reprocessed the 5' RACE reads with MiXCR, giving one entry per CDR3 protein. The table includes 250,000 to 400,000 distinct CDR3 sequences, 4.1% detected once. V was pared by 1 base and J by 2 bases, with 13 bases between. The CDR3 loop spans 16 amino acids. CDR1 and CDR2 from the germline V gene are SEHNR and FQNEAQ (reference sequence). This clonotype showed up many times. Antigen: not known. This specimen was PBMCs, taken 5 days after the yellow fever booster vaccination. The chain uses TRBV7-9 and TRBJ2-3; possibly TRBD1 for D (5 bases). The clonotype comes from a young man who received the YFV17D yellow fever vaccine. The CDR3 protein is CASSLVKGPFTDTQYF. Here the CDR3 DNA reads TGTGCCAGCAGCTTAGTCAAGGGGCCTTTCACAGATACGCAGTATTTT. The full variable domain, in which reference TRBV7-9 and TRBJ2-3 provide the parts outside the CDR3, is DTGVSQNPRHKITKRGQNVTFRCDPISEHNRLYWYRQTLGQGPEFLTYFQNEAQLEKSRLLSDRFSAERPKGSFSTLEIQRTEQGDSAMYLCASSLVKGPFTDTQYFGPGTRLTVL.